This passage covers 22 T cell receptor beta chains from one sample sequenced in a study of shared clonotypes between healthy human individuals. Naivety among CD8 cells was defined by CD45RO negativity and positive CCR7 selection, thereby excluding terminally differentiated effector memory CD45RA+ cells. The method was immunoSEQ multiplex PCR; TCRdb's version includes in-frame clones alone and lacks a portion of them. Among around 560,000 clones listed, around 96% were seen once. Sequenced: naive CD8+ T cells sorted from blood. The receptors derive from a woman aged 25 to 39 in good health.

V and J are TRBV7-8 and TRBJ1-2; D not resolved. CDR3 size: 12 residues. Trimming stripped 4 bases from V and 3 bases from J, with 6 bases between. Germline V gives CDR1 SGHVS, CDR2 FQNEAQ. The CDR3 loop is CASSSRDYGYTF. DNA of the CDR3: TGTGCCAGCAGCTCACGGGACTATGGCTACACCTTC.

The chain is built from TRBV6-1 and TRBJ2-1; unclear D gene. The CDR3 is made up of 13 amino acids. Germline CDR1 reads MNHNS; CDR2 reads SASEGT. Trimming took off 6 bases at V and 5 bases at J, with 11 bases between the two ends. The DNA of the CDR3 is TGTGCCAGCAGAGACTGGGGTGACAATGAGCAGTTCTTC. Translating it yields CASRDWGDNEQFF.

The V and J genes are TRBV7-2 and TRBJ2-3; D may match TRBD1 or TRBD2 (5 bases each). The CDR3 consists of 19 residues. Germline V gives CDR1 SGHTA, CDR2 FQGNSA. V was pared by 2 bases and J by 0 bases, with 21 bases between. For the CDR3, the DNA is TGTGCCAGCAGCTTATTCGGGGCGGGCAGCGCGCCTAGCACAGATACGCAGTATTTT. It encodes CASSLFGAGSAPSTDTQYF.

This rearrangement joins TRBV7-9 to TRBJ2-2; possible D gene TRBD1, 8 bases. The germline V gene has CDR1 SEHNR and CDR2 FQNEAQ (reference sequence). V was shortened by 5 bases and J by 5 bases, with 15 bases between the two germline ends. This CDR3 region has 15 residues. This chain's CDR3 is CASSHLQGGTGELFF. The CDR3 DNA reads TGTGCCAGCAGCCACCTACAGGGGGGGACCGGGGAGCTGTTTTTT.

The chain couples TRBV28 to TRBJ2-3; D may be TRBD2 (6 bases). The CDR3 sequence is 14 residues long. Germline lookup yields CDR1 MDHEN and CDR2 SYDVKM. The germline V and J ends were trimmed by 6 bases and 0 bases, with 10 bases remaining between them. The CDR3 region is CASRTGTSTDTQYF. CDR3 in DNA: TGTGCCAGCAGGACCGGGACTAGCACAGATACGCAGTATTTT.

Concerning this clone itself: The CDR3 ends on some other residue instead of the conserved phenylalanine or tryptophan, so this is likely a read error. The DNA is left out, because the CDR3 cannot be placed on it with certainty; the CDR3 is given as TCRdb lists it. V is TRBV2 and J is TRBJ2-7; the D call in the table, TRBD1, was not verified against the DNA. The CDR3 is 8 residues long, counting both termini. The germline V gene encodes CDR1 SNHLY and CDR2 FYNNEI. The CDR3 sequence: CASSEGHS.

In its sample, this clone was seen once. This chain joins TRBV28 and TRBJ1-5; 11 nucleotides match TRBD1. Germline loops: CDR1 MDHEN, CDR2 SYDVKM. This CDR3 has 16 residues. V shed 4 bases and J 4 bases; nucleotides not matched to a gene: 6. The CDR3 DNA is TGTGCCAGCAGTTCCCGGGACAGGGGGTTTAATCAGCCCCAGCATTTT. It specifies CASSSRDRGFNQPQHF. Full variable domain (rest looked up from reference TRBV28 and TRBJ1-5): DVKVTQSSRYLVKRTGEKVFLECVQDMDHENMFWYRQDPGLGLRLIYFSYDVKMKEKGDIPEGYSVSREKKERFSLILESASTNQTSMYLCASSSRDRGFNQPQHFGDGTRLSIL.

This chain uses TRBV13 with TRBJ2-2; D is perhaps TRBD2 (11 bases). With 5 bases removed from V and 5 bases from J, the gap between germline ends came to 27 bases. CDR1 and CDR2 from the germline V gene are PRHDT and FYEKMQ (reference sequence). This CDR3 has 19 residues. CDR3 DNA: TGTGCCAGCAGCCCCGGACAGGGGGGATGGACTAGCGGGACCGGGGAGCTGTTTTTT. Its translation is CASSPGQGGWTSGTGELFF.

The V and J genes are TRBV10-3 and TRBJ2-5; no firm D call. Looked up from germline, CDR1 is ENHRY and CDR2 is SYGVKD. The CDR3 has 17 residues. V gave up 0 bases and J gave up 4 bases, with 18 bases separating them. In DNA, the CDR3 is TGTGCCATCAGTGAGTCGATGATAGTTTCGAACGGAGAGACCCAGTACTTC. Translating gives CAISESMIVSNGETQYF.

The count of this clone is one. In the same sample, other DNA sequences code for this CDR3. The V gene is TRBV13, the J gene TRBJ1-1, with D possibly TRBD1 on 5 matching bases. V was cut by 5 bases and J by 7 bases, with 11 bases left in between. Germline loops: CDR1 PRHDT, CDR2 FYEKMQ (reference sequence). CDR3 length: 12 amino acids. CDR3 sequence reads: CASSQTRGEAFF. Written as DNA, the CDR3 is TGTGCCAGCAGCCAAACAAGGGGTGAAGCTTTCTTT.

The chain combines TRBV7-2 with TRBJ2-5; TRBD1 aligns across 7 bases. Looked up from germline, CDR1 is SGHTA and CDR2 is FQGNSA. V shed 9 bases and J 3 bases; nucleotides not matched to a gene: 19. The CDR3 extends over 17 amino acids. The chain's CDR3 is CASSPHLNRGLEETQYF. The CDR3 DNA is TGTGCCAGTTCGCCTCATCTCAACAGGGGTCTAGAAGAGACCCAGTACTTC.

A note on this clone: This sample includes further DNA sequences coding for the same CDR3. This chain connects TRBV7-9 to TRBJ2-7; 7 positions agree with TRBD1. This CDR3 has 12 amino acids. V was pared by 5 bases and J by 4 bases, with 2 bases of the junction left unmatched. Germline V gene data show CDR1 as SEHNR and CDR2 as FQNEAQ (reference sequence). For the CDR3, the DNA is TGTGCCAGCAGCGGGACAGCGTACGAGCAGTACTTC. This sequence encodes CASSGTAYEQYF.

As to this clone: This same CDR3 is encoded by further DNA sequences in the sample. The chain couples TRBV27 to TRBJ2-7; 8 nucleotides match TRBD2. The V gene's germline CDR1 is MNHEY and CDR2 SMNVEV (reference sequence). The CDR3 has 14 amino acids. The V segment lost 3 bases and the J segment 2 bases; nucleotides outside the gene matches: 3. Written as DNA, the CDR3 is TGTGCCAGCAGTTTGGCGGGGGGACCCTACGAGCAGTACTTC. This encodes CASSLAGGPYEQYF.

In regard to this clone: Other DNA sequences in this sample translate to the same CDR3. V and J are TRBV5-4 and TRBJ2-7; perhaps D is TRBD1 or TRBD2 (5 bases each). Germline V gene sequence: CDR1 SGHNT, CDR2 YYREEE (reference sequence). The V end lost 0 bases, the J end lost 0 bases, and 7 bases lay between the germline ends. The CDR3 is 14 residues long. In DNA, the CDR3 is TGTGCCAGCAGCTTGGAGGGGAGCTCCTACGAGCAGTACTTC. This translates into CASSLEGSSYEQYF.

The table lists this clone with a count of one. This chain joins TRBV28 and TRBJ2-5, with 8 positions matching TRBD1. The DNA end is a closer match to TRBJ2-7, so the J assignment may be wrong. Germline assignment: CDR1 MDHEN and CDR2 SYDVKM. This CDR3 has 15 amino acids. DNA of the CDR3: TGTGCCAGCAGTTTACCGGGACAGGTAGCCTACGAGCAGTACTTC. This sequence encodes CASSLPGQVAYEQYF.

Note on this clone: Other DNA sequences in the same sample also yield this CDR3. The chain combines TRBV11-2 with TRBJ2-7, with TRBD1 matching over 7 bases. The CDR3 loop spans 14 amino acids. The germline V gene encodes CDR1 SGHAT and CDR2 FQNNGV. The trim removed 3 bases at V and 4 bases at J, leaving 6 bases unmatched. In DNA form, the CDR3 reads TGTGCCAGCAGCTTTGGGACAGCGAGTTACGAGCAGTACTTC. Translated: CASSFGTASYEQYF.

The CDR3 protein is CASSQEGGNQPQHF. CDR3 bases: TGCGCCAGCAGCCAAGAAGGGGGTAATCAGCCCCAGCATTTT. The chain uses TRBV4-1 and TRBJ1-5, with D tentatively TRBD1 (6 bases). Germline V gene data show CDR1 as MGHRA and CDR2 as YSYEKL. The CDR3 is made up of 14 amino acids. Trimming stripped 0 bases from V and 4 bases from J, with 7 bases between.

This clone was recorded once. The genes are TRBV5-1 and TRBJ1-2, with 7 bases lining up with TRBD1. CDR3 length: 17 residues. Germline V gives CDR1 SGHRS, CDR2 YFSETQ. Losses at the gene ends were 0 bases for V and 5 bases for J; bases not matched to a gene: 13. CDR3 sequence (DNA): TGCGCCAGCAGCTTGGGCCTTGGGGAGGGGACAGATTATGGCTACACCTTC. As protein: CASSLGLGEGTDYGYTF.

This rearrangement joins TRBV19 to TRBJ2-7; TRBD2 matches at 9 bases. V dropped 2 bases and J dropped 6; count of bases not matched to a gene: 2. CDR3 length equals 13 residues. The V gene's germline CDR1 is LNHDA and CDR2 SQIVND (reference sequence). CDR3 region: CASSILAGSEQYF. The CDR3 nucleotides read TGTGCCAGTAGTATACTAGCGGGAAGCGAGCAGTACTTC.

The rearrangement links TRBV11-2 to TRBJ2-7; 9 nucleotides agree with TRBD1. Per the germline V gene, CDR1 is SGHAT and CDR2 is FQNNGV. Trimming at V came to 5 bases and at J to 3 bases, leaving 8 bases not matched to a gene. The CDR3 has 15 residues. Here the CDR3 DNA reads TGTGCCAGCAGCGAAACCGGGACAGGGCTCTACGAGCAGTACTTC. It is translated as CASSETGTGLYEQYF.

The CDR3 DNA reads as TGTGCCACCAGGGGGCTAGGGGGGATCAATGAGCAGTTCTTC. It encodes CATRGLGGINEQFF. The rearrangement joins TRBV15 to TRBJ2-1; D is tentatively TRBD1 or TRBD2 (6 bases each). CDR3 length: 14 residues. V lost 6 bases and J 6 bases, leaving 15 bases between the germline ends. The germline V gene encodes CDR1 LNHNV and CDR2 YYDKDF (reference sequence). The full variable domain, rest sourced from reference TRBV15 and TRBJ2-1, is DAMVIQNPRYQVTQFGKPVTLSCSQTLNHNVMYWYQQKSSQAPKLLFHYYDKDFNNEADTPDNFQSRRPNTSFCFLDIRSPGLGDTAMYLCATRGLGGINEQFFGPGTRLTVL.

This chain links TRBV6-1 with TRBJ2-7; no firm D call. The CDR3 runs 14 residues. The germline gives CDR1 MNHNS, CDR2 SASEGT. Trimming cost V 5 bases and J 0 bases, with 11 bases left between them. CDR3 coding DNA: TGTGCCAGCAGTCCTACTACTTCCTCCTACGAGCAGTACTTC. It codes for CASSPTTSSYEQYF.